The 8 T cell receptor beta chains listed next were all sequenced from one sample in a study of shared clonotypes between healthy human individuals (dated by TCRdb to about 2020). The library relied on the immunoSEQ multiplex PCR assay. TCRdb holds this immuneACCESS table with in-frame rearrangements only. Some clones are missing; in checked studies, unresolved V genes explain under half, and the rest has no known cause. In this sample the table shows about 2.1 million clones, about 93% of which occur a single time. The ten largest clones capture around 1.7% of the sample. CD8 naive samples were CD45RO-negative cells positively selected for CCR7, giving a CD45RA+CCR7+ population that excluded TemRA cells. Sequencing was done on a sample of naive CD8+ T cells from PBMCs. The sample's cell subset or site label is to be understood as: CD45RA+CCR7+. The receptors come from a man aged 18 to 30 in good health. Some clones in this sample may be carry-over from other donors' samples.

The chain's CDR3 is CASRIQGGYGYTF. The CDR3 bases are TGTGCCAGTAGAATACAGGGGGGCTATGGCTACACCTTC. The rearrangement uses TRBV2 and TRBJ1-2; 8 bases are shared with TRBD1. The CDR3 has 13 amino acids. V dropped 9 bases and J dropped 4; count of bases not matched to a gene: 7. CDR1 is SNHLY, CDR2 FYNNEI, per germline.

This chain connects TRBV9 to TRBJ2-7; perhaps D is TRBD1 or TRBD2 (5 bases each). V was trimmed by 4 bases and J by 3 bases, leaving 17 bases between them. Germline CDR1 SGDLS, CDR2 YYNGEE. The CDR3 extends over 15 amino acids. CDR3 bases: TGTGCCAGCAGCCCCGCCGGGGCCAGAGACTACGAGCAGTACTTC. Translated, it gives CASSPAGARDYEQYF.

This chain connects TRBV19 to TRBJ2-1; TRBD1 matches 7 bases. Germline CDR1 LNHDA, CDR2 SQIVND (reference sequence). The trim removed 7 bases at V and 6 bases at J, leaving 12 bases unmatched. The CDR3 covers 15 residues. The CDR3 region has the DNA TGTGCCAGTACCCCAGCCGGGACAGTCTCCAATGAGCAGTTCTTC. Its translation is CASTPAGTVSNEQFF.

As concerns this clone: An end of the junction differs from the germline gene, which may be a read error. The gene calls are TRBV27 and TRBJ1-3; maybe TRBD1 (6 bases). This CDR3 has 13 amino acids. The germline V gene encodes CDR1 MNHEY and CDR2 SMNVEV (reference sequence). The chain's CDR3 is CASSYRVGDTIYF. CDR3 DNA sequence: TGTGCCAGCAGTTACAGGGTTGGAGACACCATATATTTT.

The rearrangement links TRBV7-6 to TRBJ2-5, with 9 positions matching TRBD2. CDR1 is SGHVS and CDR2 is FNYEAQ in the germline V gene. Unmatched junction bases numbered 9, after V lost 10 bases and J lost 3 bases. The CDR3 is 14 residues long. The CDR3 here is CAINSGSREETQYF. CDR3 nucleotide sequence: TGTGCCATCAATAGCGGGAGTCGGGAAGAGACCCAGTACTTC.

The gene calls are TRBV4-1 and TRBJ1-4; a possible D gene is TRBD1 (6 bases). V shed 1 base and J shed 0 bases, with 9 bases lying between them. CDR3 length: 16 amino acids. Germline V gene data show CDR1 as MGHRA and CDR2 as YSYEKL. CDR3 in amino acids: CASSQGTVATNEKLFF. CDR3 DNA: TGCGCCAGCAGCCAAGGGACAGTTGCAACTAATGAAAAACTGTTTTTT.

This rearrangement joins TRBV28 to TRBJ2-2, with D perhaps matching TRBD2 (6 bases). This CDR3 region has 16 residues. Germline assignment: CDR1 MDHEN and CDR2 SYDVKM. Trimming removed 3 bases from V and 5 bases from J, with 16 bases in between. The CDR3 DNA is TGTGCCAGCAGTTTGGACTTCGCGGGAAGGACCGGGGAGCTGTTTTTT. Amino acid sequence: CASSLDFAGRTGELFF.

V is TRBV14 and J is TRBJ2-3, with TRBD1 identical over 9 bases. CDR1 and CDR2 from the germline V gene are SGHDN and FVKESK. This CDR3 comprises 17 residues. The V segment lost 0 bases and the J segment 5 bases; nucleotides outside the gene matches: 9. Here the CDR3 DNA reads TGTGCCAGCAGCCAAGATCTGGGGACAGGGAAAAGAGATACGCAGTATTTT. Residues: CASSQDLGTGKRDTQYF.